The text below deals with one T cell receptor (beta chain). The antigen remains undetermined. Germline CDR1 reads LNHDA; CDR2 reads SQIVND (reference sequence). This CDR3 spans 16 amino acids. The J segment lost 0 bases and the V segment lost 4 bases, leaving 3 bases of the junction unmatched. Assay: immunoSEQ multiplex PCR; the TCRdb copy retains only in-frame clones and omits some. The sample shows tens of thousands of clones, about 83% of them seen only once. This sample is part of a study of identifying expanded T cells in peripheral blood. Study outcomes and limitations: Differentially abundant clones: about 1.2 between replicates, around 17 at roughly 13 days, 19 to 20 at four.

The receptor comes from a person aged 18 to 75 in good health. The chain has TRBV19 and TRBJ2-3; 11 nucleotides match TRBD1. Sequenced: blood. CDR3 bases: TGTGCCAGTAGTACCCGGGACAGGGGGAGCACAGATACGCAGTATTTT. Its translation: CASSTRDRGSTDTQYF.